The 32 T cell receptor beta chains listed next were all sequenced from one sample in a study of blood T cell repertoires in COVID-19. Repertoires were generated with immunoSEQ multiplex PCR, while TCRdb's copy carries only in-frame clones and drops some. The data contain 95,000 to 120,000 clones, 81% of them seen just once; the ten biggest clones take up roughly 1.6%. Sequencing used peripheral blood. All receptors derive from a man over 45 with acute or convalescent COVID-19.

The chain uses TRBV5-1 and TRBJ1-5; no firm D call. The V gene's germline CDR1 is SGHRS and CDR2 YFSETQ. V shed 1 base and J shed 0 bases, with 5 bases lying between them. This CDR3 has 14 residues. The chain's CDR3 is CASSLSGSNQPQHF. The CDR3, as DNA: TGCGCCAGCAGCTTGTCAGGTAGCAATCAGCCCCAGCATTTT.

The CDR3 DNA reads as TGTGCCAGTAGTATAGACCCCCGGGGGAATCAGCCCCAGCATTTT. Protein sequence: CASSIDPRGNQPQHF. V and J are TRBV19 and TRBJ1-5; a weak D match, TRBD1 (5 bases). CDR1 and CDR2 from the germline V gene are LNHDA and SQIVND (reference sequence). The CDR3 extends over 15 amino acids. The V end was cut by 0 bases, the J end by 4 bases, with 10 bases between.

The CDR3 nucleotides are TGTGCCAGCAGCCAAGATCTGTGGCGGGGGAGTTCCACCGGGGAGCTGTTTTTT. Encoded protein: CASSQDLWRGSSTGELFF. The rearrangement joins TRBV4-2 to TRBJ2-2, with 7 bases identical to TRBD2. The V segment lost 0 bases and the J segment 4 bases; nucleotides outside the gene matches: 11. Germline V gene lookup returns CDR1 LGHNA and CDR2 YNFKEQ. The CDR3 is made up of 18 amino acids.

The chain links TRBV2 to TRBJ1-1; a possible D gene is TRBD1 (5 bases). The CDR3 extends over 15 amino acids. CDR1 SNHLY and CDR2 FYNNEI come from the germline V gene. Deletions cut 4 bases from V and 0 bases from J, with 12 bases between. CDR3 coding DNA: TGTGCCAGCAGTGCGAACAGGTTAATGAACACTGAAGCTTTCTTT. It specifies CASSANRLMNTEAFF.

This chain connects TRBV5-6 to TRBJ2-7; unclear D gene. The CDR3 covers 14 residues. Germline V gives CDR1 SGHDT, CDR2 YYEEEE. Trimming left V 1 base short and J 2 bases short, with 10 bases between. In DNA, the CDR3 is TGTGCCAGCAGCTTGCTCGTTGGCACCTACGAGCAGTACTTC. Translating gives CASSLLVGTYEQYF.

A note on this clone: This CDR3 is also generated by other DNA sequences in the sample. The rearrangement uses TRBV5-1 and TRBJ1-5, with D possibly being TRBD1 (6 bases). CDR3 size: 15 residues. CDR1 is SGHRS, CDR2 YFSETQ, per germline. V was shortened by 0 bases and J by 0 bases, with 7 bases between the two germline ends. CDR3 DNA sequence: TGCGCCAGCAGCTTGGAGGGGGATAGCAATCAGCCCCAGCATTTT. Protein product: CASSLEGDSNQPQHF.

J is TRBJ2-1 and V is TRBV5-1; the match to TRBD2 covers 9 bases. CDR1 is SGHRS, CDR2 YFSETQ, per germline. V trimming: 1 base; J trimming: 2 bases; junction bases outside the gene matches: 10. The CDR3 consists of 18 residues. CDR3 protein: CASSLQLAGGSAYNEQFF. Written as DNA, the CDR3 is TGCGCCAGCAGCTTGCAATTGGCGGGGGGGTCCGCCTACAATGAGCAGTTCTTC. Looking up the rest from reference TRBV5-1 and TRBJ2-1 gives the full variable domain: KAGVTQTPRYLIKTRGQQVTLSCSPISGHRSVSWYQQTPGQGLQFLFEYFSETQRNKGNFPGRFSGRQFSNSRSEMNVSTLELGDSALYLCASSLQLAGGSAYNEQFFGPGTRLTVL.

The CDR3 loop is CASSGTSGVKIPSYEQYV. The CDR3 DNA reads as TGTGCCAGCAGTGGGACTAGCGGTGTAAAGATACCCTCCTACGAGCAGTACGTC. This rearrangement joins TRBV6-4 to TRBJ2-7; TRBD2 agrees at 10 bases. The CDR3 loop spans 18 amino acids. CDR1 is MRHNA, CDR2 SNTAGT, per germline. J gave up 0 bases and V 4 bases, and 12 bases lay outside the gene matches.

The gene calls are TRBV6-5 and TRBJ2-1; TRBD1 matches at 10 bases. This CDR3 has 15 amino acids. The trim removed 7 bases at V and 9 bases at J, leaving 12 bases unmatched. The germline gives CDR1 MNHEY, CDR2 SVGAGI. In nucleotides, the CDR3 is TGTGCCAGCAATCCGGGACAGGGGTCGGGCGTTGAGCAGTTCTTC. Protein product: CASNPGQGSGVEQFF.

This clone appeared a few times. The chain uses TRBV28 and TRBJ1-5; no clear D. The CDR3 loop spans 12 amino acids. V was trimmed by 6 bases and J by 14 bases, leaving 17 bases between them. Germline lookup yields CDR1 MDHEN and CDR2 SYDVKM. CDR3 DNA sequence: TGTGCCAGCAGCCTTAACACGGGAAACAAGCATTTT. This gives the protein CASSLNTGNKHF.

With regard to this clone: Distinct nucleotide sequences in the sample also encode this CDR3. V gene TRBV5-4 combines with J gene TRBJ1-2, with 9 bases aligning to TRBD1. The CDR3 has 13 residues. Trimming at V came to 1 base and at J to 6 bases, leaving 1 base not matched to a gene. The germline gives CDR1 SGHNT, CDR2 YYREEE (reference sequence). In DNA, the CDR3 is TGTGCCAGCAGCTTGACAGGGGGCGATGGCTACACCTTC. Amino acid sequence: CASSLTGGDGYTF. Variable domain in full (rest from reference TRBV5-4 and TRBJ1-2): ETGVTQSPTHLIKTRGQQVTLRCSSQSGHNTVSWYQQALGQGPQFIFQYYREEENGRGNFPPRFSGLQFPNYSSELNVNALELDDSALYLCASSLTGGDGYTFGSGTRLTVV.

The genes are TRBV19 and TRBJ1-6, with D possibly TRBD1 on 6 matching bases. The CDR3 loop spans 15 amino acids. V was pared by 3 bases and J by 10 bases, with 16 bases between. Per germline, CDR1 LNHDA and CDR2 SQIVND (reference sequence). CDR3 DNA: TGTGCCAGTAGTATCCCGGGGGGGCCTGACTCACCCCTCCACTTT. Translation gives CASSIPGGPDSPLHF.

This CDR3 reads CASSAGQAASNYGYTF. CDR3 DNA: TGTGCCAGCAGCGCCGGACAGGCTGCTAGTAACTATGGCTACACCTTC. The chain uses TRBV7-9 and TRBJ1-2; 7 nucleotides agree with TRBD1. CDR3 length equals 16 residues. J was trimmed by 1 base and V by 5 bases; bases with no gene match: 10. Germline CDR1 and CDR2: SEHNR and FQNEAQ (reference sequence).

The genes are TRBV10-3 and TRBJ1-2, with 7 nucleotides matching TRBD1. CDR3 length: 14 amino acids. The J segment lost 2 bases and the V segment lost 7 bases, leaving 7 bases of the junction unmatched. Germline values: CDR1 ENHRY, CDR2 SYGVKD. CDR3 DNA sequence: TGTGCCATCAAGGAGACAGGGATAAACTATGGCTACACCTTC. This encodes CAIKETGINYGYTF.

The table lists this clone with a few counts. The CDR3 region is CASSLSLGSSGANVLTF. The CDR3 coding sequence is TGTGCCAGCAGCTTAAGTTTGGGGAGCTCTGGGGCCAACGTCCTGACTTTC. The V call is TRBV13, the J call TRBJ2-6; D possibly corresponds to TRBD2 (5 bases). The CDR3 has 17 amino acids. With 2 bases removed from V and 0 bases from J, the gap between germline ends came to 11 bases. Germline V CDR1 and CDR2: PRHDT, FYEKMQ (reference sequence).

The rearrangement joins TRBV28 to TRBJ1-1; tentative D call: TRBD1 (5 bases). Per germline, CDR1 MDHEN and CDR2 SYDVKM. There are 13 residues in the CDR3. The germline V and J ends were trimmed by 8 bases and 5 bases, with 15 bases remaining between them. The CDR3 reads CASVVGRGTEAFF. CDR3 DNA: TGTGCCAGCGTGGTAGGGAGGGGTACTGAAGCTTTCTTT.

The J gene is TRBJ2-7, the V gene TRBV3-1 (or the pseudogene TRBV3-2); tentatively, D is TRBD2 (5 bases). The V end was cut by 4 bases, the J end by 4 bases, with 14 bases between. This CDR3 spans 14 amino acids. CDR1 is LGHDT and CDR2 is YNNKEL in the germline V gene (reference sequence). CDR3 nucleotides: TGTGCCAGCAGCCCCGTTTTTAGCGCGTACGAGCAGTACTTC. This encodes CASSPVFSAYEQYF.

The J gene is TRBJ1-2, the V gene TRBV30; D is undetermined. CDR3 size: 12 residues. Trimming took 2 bases from V and 1 from J, leaving 5 bases between them. CDR1 and CDR2 (germline): GTSNPN, SVGIG (reference sequence). CDR3 sequence reads: CAWSYSNYGYTF. As DNA, the CDR3 is TGTGCCTGGAGTTACAGTAACTATGGCTACACCTTC.

This clone was counted a single time. The chain recombines TRBV30 with TRBJ1-3; no clear D gene. V shed 1 base and J shed 8 bases, with 6 bases lying between them. The CDR3 consists of 11 residues. CDR1 and CDR2 from the germline V gene are GTSNPN and SVGIG (reference sequence). The CDR3, as DNA: TGTGCCTGGAGTGATCCAGACACCATATATTTT. It specifies CAWSDPDTIYF.

The chain uses TRBV9 and TRBJ1-2; 7 bases match TRBD1. The CDR3 has 15 residues. The V and J ends lost 4 bases and 2 bases, in that order; junction bases with no gene match: 8. The germline gives CDR1 SGDLS, CDR2 YYNGEE. CDR3 region: CASSPRRDRNYGYTF. The CDR3 coding sequence is TGTGCCAGCAGCCCCCGCCGGGACAGAAACTATGGCTACACCTTC.

The V gene is TRBV19, the J gene TRBJ1-2, with 7 bases identical to TRBD1. Germline V gene sequence: CDR1 LNHDA, CDR2 SQIVND (reference sequence). CDR3 size: 13 residues. V lost 6 bases to trimming and J lost 5 bases; unmatched junction nucleotides: 6. DNA of the CDR3: TGTGCCAGTAGCCGGGACAGCGAGTATGGCTACACCTTC. It is translated as CASSRDSEYGYTF. Drawing the rest from reference TRBV19 and TRBJ1-2, the complete variable domain is DGGITQSPKYLFRKEGQNVTLSCEQNLNHDAMYWYRQDPGQGLRLIYYSQIVNDFQKGDIAEGYSVSREKKESFPLTVTSAQKNPTAFYLCASSRDSEYGYTFGSGTRLTVV.

The V and J genes are TRBV19 and TRBJ1-5; 8 bases align to TRBD1. In germline, CDR1 is LNHDA, CDR2 SQIVND (reference sequence). V gave up 6 bases and J gave up 6 bases; unmatched junction bases: 4. The CDR3 consists of 13 residues. The CDR3 region has the DNA TGTGCCAGTAGCCTACAGGGGGGTCAGCCCCAGCATTTT. Translating it yields CASSLQGGQPQHF.

The chain combines TRBV7-8 with TRBJ2-2; 8 bases agree with TRBD1. CDR1 is SGHVS, CDR2 FQNEAQ, per germline. CDR3 length: 16 amino acids. V lost 5 bases to trimming and J lost 5 bases; unmatched junction nucleotides: 10. In nucleotides, the CDR3 is TGTGCCAGCAGCCCCGGACAGGGCATCGATACCGGGGAGCTGTTTTTT. Its translation is CASSPGQGIDTGELFF.

The rearrangement uses TRBV5-1 and TRBJ2-7; 10 bases fit TRBD2. Germline V CDR1 and CDR2: SGHRS, YFSETQ. This CDR3 is built from 14 residues. The V segment lost 0 bases and the J segment 7 bases; nucleotides outside the gene matches: 4. CDR3 region: CASSLELAGREQYF. DNA for the CDR3: TGCGCCAGCAGCTTGGAACTAGCGGGGCGGGAGCAGTACTTC.

This chain joins TRBV5-1 and TRBJ1-4; TRBD1 agrees at 7 bases. The germline V gene encodes CDR1 SGHRS and CDR2 YFSETQ. V lost 4 bases, J lost 3 bases, and 6 bases stayed unmatched. CDR3 length equals 15 residues. The CDR3 region is CASSLTGSANEKLFF. CDR3 coding DNA: TGCGCCAGCAGCCTGACAGGGTCCGCTAATGAAAAACTGTTTTTT. Together with reference TRBV5-1 and TRBJ1-4, the CDR3 gives the full variable domain: KAGVTQTPRYLIKTRGQQVTLSCSPISGHRSVSWYQQTPGQGLQFLFEYFSETQRNKGNFPGRFSGRQFSNSRSEMNVSTLELGDSALYLCASSLTGSANEKLFFGSGTQLSVL.

This chain uses TRBV6-5 with TRBJ1-2, with D perhaps TRBD1 (6 bases). Germline loops: CDR1 MNHEY, CDR2 SVGAGI. The CDR3 totals 15 residues. V gave up 0 bases and J gave up 12 bases, with 20 bases separating them. The CDR3, as DNA: TGTGCCAGCAGTTACTCGAAAGCGGAAAGCAGGGGTCACACCTTC. Its protein is CASSYSKAESRGHTF.

The chain couples TRBV4-1 to TRBJ1-1; D possibly corresponds to TRBD1 (5 bases). V was shortened by 3 bases and J by 3 bases, with 14 bases between the two germline ends. Germline V lookup: CDR1 MGHRA, CDR2 YSYEKL. This CDR3 has 15 residues. CDR3 coding DNA: TGCGCCAGCAGCCAGCGAGGCCTAGGGGACACTGAAGCTTTCTTT. It encodes CASSQRGLGDTEAFF.

The gene calls are TRBV30 and TRBJ1-6, with D uncertain. Trimming removed 3 bases from V and 6 bases from J, with 12 bases in between. Germline CDR1 is GTSNPN and CDR2 is SVGIG (reference sequence). This CDR3 comprises 14 residues. This CDR3 is CAWRDISVNSPLHF. CDR3 sequence (DNA): TGTGCCTGGAGAGACATTAGTGTTAATTCACCCCTCCACTTT.

This chain links TRBV2 with TRBJ2-7, with a weak D call TRBD1 (6 bases). Deletions cut 6 bases from V and 6 bases from J, with 15 bases between. The CDR3 contains 13 residues. Germline assignment: CDR1 SNHLY and CDR2 FYNNEI. CDR3: CASRQGKLGEQYF. The CDR3 coding sequence is TGTGCCAGCAGGCAGGGGAAATTAGGCGAGCAGTACTTC.

The DNA of the CDR3 is TGTGCCAGCAGCTTGTCGTCCGCGGGGAGCACAGATACGCAGTATTTT. The encoded protein is CASSLSSAGSTDTQYF. The chain combines TRBV5-6 with TRBJ2-3; D perhaps matches TRBD2 (6 bases). Trimming removed 1 base from V and 0 bases from J, with 12 bases in between. The CDR3 is made up of 16 amino acids. Germline-derived CDR1 and CDR2 are SGHDT and YYEEEE.

This clone appeared a few times. This chain uses TRBV6-4 with TRBJ2-2, with TRBD1 as a possible D gene (6 bases). The CDR3 spans 14 residues. The germline gives CDR1 MRHNA, CDR2 SNTAGT. V was trimmed by 3 bases and J by 6 bases, leaving 11 bases between them. This CDR3 reads CASSEGEGAGELFF. CDR3 sequence (DNA): TGTGCCAGCAGTGAAGGAGAGGGGGCCGGGGAGCTGTTTTTT.

As for this clone: Different DNA sequences within this sample yield the same CDR3. The chain's CDR3 is CASRVAGGSTDTQYF. CDR3 coding DNA: TGTGCCAGTAGGGTAGCGGGAGGGAGCACAGATACGCAGTATTTT. The chain is built from TRBV19 and TRBJ2-3; 11 nucleotides align to TRBD2. V lost 6 bases to trimming and J lost 0 bases; unmatched junction nucleotides: 2. The CDR3 loop spans 15 amino acids. The germline V gene encodes CDR1 LNHDA and CDR2 SQIVND (reference sequence).